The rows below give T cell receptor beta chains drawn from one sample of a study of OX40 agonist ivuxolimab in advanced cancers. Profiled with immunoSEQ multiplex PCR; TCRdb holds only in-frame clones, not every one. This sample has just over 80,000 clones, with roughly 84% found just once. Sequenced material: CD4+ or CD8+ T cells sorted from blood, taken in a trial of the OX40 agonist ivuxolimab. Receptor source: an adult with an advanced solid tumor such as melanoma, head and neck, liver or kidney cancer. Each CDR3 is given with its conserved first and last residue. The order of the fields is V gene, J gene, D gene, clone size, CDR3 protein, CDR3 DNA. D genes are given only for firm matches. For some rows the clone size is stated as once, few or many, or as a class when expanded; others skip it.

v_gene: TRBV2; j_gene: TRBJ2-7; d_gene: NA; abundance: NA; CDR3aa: CASSGRAGSYEQYF; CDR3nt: TGTGCCAGCAGTGGGAGGGCCGGTTCCTACGAGCAGTACTTC
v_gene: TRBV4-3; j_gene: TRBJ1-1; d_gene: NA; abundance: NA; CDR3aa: CASSRLPPVNTEAFF; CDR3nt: TGCGCCAGCAGCCGCCTCCCCCCGGTGAACACTGAAGCTTTCTTT
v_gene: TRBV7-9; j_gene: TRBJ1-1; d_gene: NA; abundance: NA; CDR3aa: CASSLRITEAFF; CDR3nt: TGTGCCAGCAGCCTAAGAATCACTGAAGCTTTCTTT
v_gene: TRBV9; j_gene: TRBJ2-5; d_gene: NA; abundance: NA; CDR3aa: CASSVGAGAIQETQYF; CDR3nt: TGTGCCAGCAGCGTTGGGGCAGGGGCTATACAAGAGACCCAGTACTTC
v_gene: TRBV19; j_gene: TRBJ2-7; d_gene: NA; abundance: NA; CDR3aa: CASSQDDYEQYF; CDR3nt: TGTGCCAGTAGCCAGGACGATTACGAGCAGTACTTC
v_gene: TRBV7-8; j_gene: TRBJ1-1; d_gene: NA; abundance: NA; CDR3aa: CASSNIQKKAFF; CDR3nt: TGTGCCAGCAGCAACATACAGAAGAAAGCTTTCTTT
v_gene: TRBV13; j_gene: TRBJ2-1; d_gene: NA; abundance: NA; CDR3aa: CASSSITSPYNEQFF; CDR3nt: TGTGCCAGCAGCTCAATAACAAGTCCCTACAATGAGCAGTTCTTC
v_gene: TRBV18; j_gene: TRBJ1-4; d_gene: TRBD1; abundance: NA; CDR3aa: CASSPQVGQPEKLFF; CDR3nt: TGTGCCAGCTCACCACAAGTGGGACAGCCGGAAAAACTGTTTTTT
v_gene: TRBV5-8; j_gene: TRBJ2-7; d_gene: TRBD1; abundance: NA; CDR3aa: CASIQTGGGLEQYF; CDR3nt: TGTGCCAGCATCCAGACAGGGGGTGGTCTCGAGCAGTACTTC
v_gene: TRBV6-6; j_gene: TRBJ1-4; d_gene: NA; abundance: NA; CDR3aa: CASSAQGSPNEKLFF; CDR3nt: TGTGCCAGCAGTGCCCAGGGCAGCCCTAATGAAAAACTGTTTTTT
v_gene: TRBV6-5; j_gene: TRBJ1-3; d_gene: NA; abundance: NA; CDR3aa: CASSWKREGGNTIYF; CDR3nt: TGTGCCAGCAGTTGGAAGAGGGAAGGAGGGAACACCATATATTTT
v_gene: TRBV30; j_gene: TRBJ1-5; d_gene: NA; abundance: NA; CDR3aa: CAWSVRGVGSNQPQHF; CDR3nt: TGTGCCTGGAGTGTACGGGGGGTCGGAAGCAATCAGCCCCAGCATTTT
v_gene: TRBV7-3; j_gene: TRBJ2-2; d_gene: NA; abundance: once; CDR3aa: CASSPPGSTGELFF; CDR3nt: TGTGCCAGCAGCCCCCCTGGGTCCACCGGGGAGCTGTTTTTT
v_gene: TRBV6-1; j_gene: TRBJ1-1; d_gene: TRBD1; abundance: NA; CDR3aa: CASSQRQGNTEAFF; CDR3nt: TGTGCCAGCAGCCAACGACAGGGGAACACTGAAGCTTTCTTT
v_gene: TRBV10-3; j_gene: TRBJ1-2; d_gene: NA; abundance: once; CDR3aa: CAISSAANYGYTF; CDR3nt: TGTGCCATCAGTTCGGCTGCTAACTATGGCTACACCTTC
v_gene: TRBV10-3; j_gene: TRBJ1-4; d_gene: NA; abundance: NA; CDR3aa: CAISESLGLGEKLFF; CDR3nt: TGTGCCATCAGTGAGTCGTTAGGGTTGGGTGAAAAACTGTTTTTT
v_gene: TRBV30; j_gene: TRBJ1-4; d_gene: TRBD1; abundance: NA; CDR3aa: CAWRQRDRGEKLFF; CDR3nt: TGTGCCTGGAGACAGCGGGACAGGGGGGAAAAACTGTTTTTT
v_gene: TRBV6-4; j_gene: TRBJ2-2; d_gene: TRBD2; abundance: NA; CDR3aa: CASSSSGSGGELFF; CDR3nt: TGTGCCAGCAGTTCCAGCGGGAGTGGCGGGGAGCTGTTTTTT
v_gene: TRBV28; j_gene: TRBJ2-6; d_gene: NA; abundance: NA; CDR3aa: CASSSTLSGANVLTF; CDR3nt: TGTGCCAGCAGTTCAACCCTATCTGGGGCCAACGTCCTGACTTTC
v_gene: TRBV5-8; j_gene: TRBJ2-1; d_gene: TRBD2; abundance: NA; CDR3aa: CASSPRGTSGSKSSYNEQFF; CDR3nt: TGTGCCAGCAGTCCTAGGGGGACTAGCGGGTCCAAGAGCTCCTACAATGAGCAGTTCTTC
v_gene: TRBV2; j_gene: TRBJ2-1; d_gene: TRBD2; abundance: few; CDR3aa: CASRMGTSPYNEQFF; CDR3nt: TGTGCCAGCAGGATGGGGACTAGTCCCTACAATGAGCAGTTCTTC
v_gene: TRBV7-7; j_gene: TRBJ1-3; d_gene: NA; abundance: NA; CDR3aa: CASSRDIGNTIYF; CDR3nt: TGTGCCAGCAGCCGGGACATTGGAAACACCATATATTTT
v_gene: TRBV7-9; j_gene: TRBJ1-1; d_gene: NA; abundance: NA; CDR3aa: CASSSGQFEAFF; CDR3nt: TGTGCCAGCAGCTCCGGACAGTTTGAAGCTTTCTTT
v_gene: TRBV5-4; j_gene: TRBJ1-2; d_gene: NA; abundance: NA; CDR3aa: CASSSLTGPYGYTF; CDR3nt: TGTGCCAGCAGCTCCCTCACAGGGCCCTATGGCTACACCTTC
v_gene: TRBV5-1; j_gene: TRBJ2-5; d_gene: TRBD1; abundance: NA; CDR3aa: CASSARTGRETQYF; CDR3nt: TGCGCCAGCAGCGCCCGGACAGGGAGAGAGACCCAGTACTTC
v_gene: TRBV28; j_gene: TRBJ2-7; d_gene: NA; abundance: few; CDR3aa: CASKSSSREQYF; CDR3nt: TGTGCCAGCAAAAGCAGCAGTCGCGAGCAGTACTTC
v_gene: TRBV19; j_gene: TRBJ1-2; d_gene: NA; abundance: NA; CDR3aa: CASSPPWDGYGYTF; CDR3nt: TGTGCCAGTAGCCCACCCTGGGACGGCTATGGCTACACCTTC
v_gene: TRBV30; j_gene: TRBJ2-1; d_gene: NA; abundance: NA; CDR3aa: CAWSDRGNEQFF; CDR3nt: TGTGCCTGGAGTGATCGGGGCAATGAGCAGTTCTTC
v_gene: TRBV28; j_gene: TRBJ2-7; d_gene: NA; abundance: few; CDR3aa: CASGSLREQYF; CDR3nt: TGTGCCAGCGGGTCCTTGCGGGAGCAGTACTTC
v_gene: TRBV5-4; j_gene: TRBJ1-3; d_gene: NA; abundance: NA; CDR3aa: CASSTEQAGNTIYF; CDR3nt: TGTGCCAGCAGCACTGAACAGGCTGGAAACACCATATATTTT
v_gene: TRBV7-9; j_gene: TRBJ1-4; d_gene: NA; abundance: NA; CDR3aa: CASSLAGSGEKLFF; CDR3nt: TGTGCCAGCAGCTTAGCAGGGAGTGGGGAAAAACTGTTTTTT
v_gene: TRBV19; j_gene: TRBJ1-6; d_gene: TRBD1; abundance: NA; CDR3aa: CASRTTGANSPLHF; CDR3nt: TGTGCCAGTAGAACGACAGGGGCTAATTCACCCCTCCACTTT
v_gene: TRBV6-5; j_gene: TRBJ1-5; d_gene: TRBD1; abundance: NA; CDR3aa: CASSSRDRGNQPQHF; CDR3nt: TGTGCCAGCAGTTCCCGGGACAGGGGCAATCAGCCCCAGCATTTT
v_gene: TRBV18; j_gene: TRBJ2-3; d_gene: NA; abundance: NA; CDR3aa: CASSLQKLATDTQYF; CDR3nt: TGTGCCAGCTCACTACAGAAGTTGGCCACAGATACGCAGTATTTT
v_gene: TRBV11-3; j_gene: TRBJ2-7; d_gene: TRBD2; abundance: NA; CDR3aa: CASSSLGAGGAEQYF; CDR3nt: TGTGCCAGCAGCTCGCTCGGGGCGGGGGGAGCCGAGCAGTACTTC
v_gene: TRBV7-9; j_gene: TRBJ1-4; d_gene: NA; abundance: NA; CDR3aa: CASSVRSEKLFF; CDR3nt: TGTGCCAGCAGCGTCCGTAGCGAAAAACTGTTTTTT
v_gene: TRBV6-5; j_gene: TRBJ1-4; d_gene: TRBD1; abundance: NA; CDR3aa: CASRYSGTGNEKLFF; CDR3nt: TGTGCCAGCAGGTATTCCGGGACAGGGAACGAAAAACTGTTTTTT
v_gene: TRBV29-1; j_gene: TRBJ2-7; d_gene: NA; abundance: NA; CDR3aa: CSVEETRVSYEQYF; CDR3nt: TGCAGCGTTGAAGAAACACGAGTATCCTACGAGCAGTACTTC
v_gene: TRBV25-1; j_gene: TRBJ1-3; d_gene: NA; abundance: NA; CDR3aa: CASSPGTAGNTIYF; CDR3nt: TGTGCCAGCAGTCCCGGGACGGCAGGAAACACCATATATTTT
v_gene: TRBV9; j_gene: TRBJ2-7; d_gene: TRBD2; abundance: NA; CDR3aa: CASSAQLAAVGHEQYF; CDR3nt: TGTGCCAGCAGCGCTCAACTAGCGGCAGTAGGACACGAGCAGTACTTC
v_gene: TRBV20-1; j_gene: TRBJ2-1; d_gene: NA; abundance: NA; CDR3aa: CSTGIYNEQFF; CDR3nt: TGCAGTACAGGGATCTACAATGAGCAGTTCTTC
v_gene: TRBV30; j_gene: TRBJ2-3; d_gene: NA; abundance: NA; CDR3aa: CAWSVRRGTDTQYF; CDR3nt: TGTGCCTGGAGTGTACGCAGGGGTACAGATACGCAGTATTTT
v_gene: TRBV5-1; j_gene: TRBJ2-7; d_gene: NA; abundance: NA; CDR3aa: CASSLEASTYEQYF; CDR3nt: TGCGCCAGCAGCTTGGAGGCTAGCACCTACGAGCAGTACTTC